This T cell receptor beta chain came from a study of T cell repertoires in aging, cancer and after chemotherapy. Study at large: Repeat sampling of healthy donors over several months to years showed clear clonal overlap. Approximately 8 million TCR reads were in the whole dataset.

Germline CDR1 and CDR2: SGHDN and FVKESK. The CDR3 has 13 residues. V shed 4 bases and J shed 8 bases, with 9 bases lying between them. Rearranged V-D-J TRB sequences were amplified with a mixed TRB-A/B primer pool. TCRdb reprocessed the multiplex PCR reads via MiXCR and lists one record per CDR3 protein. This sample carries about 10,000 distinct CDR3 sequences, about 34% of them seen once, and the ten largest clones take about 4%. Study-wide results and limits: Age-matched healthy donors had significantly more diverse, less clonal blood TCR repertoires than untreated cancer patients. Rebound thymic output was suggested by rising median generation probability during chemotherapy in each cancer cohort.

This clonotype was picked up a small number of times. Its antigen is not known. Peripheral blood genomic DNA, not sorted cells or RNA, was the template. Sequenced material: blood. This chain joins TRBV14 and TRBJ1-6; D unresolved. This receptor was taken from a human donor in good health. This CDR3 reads CASSPRWDSPLHF. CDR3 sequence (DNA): TGTGCCAGCAGCCCGCGGTGGGATTCACCCCTCCACTTT.